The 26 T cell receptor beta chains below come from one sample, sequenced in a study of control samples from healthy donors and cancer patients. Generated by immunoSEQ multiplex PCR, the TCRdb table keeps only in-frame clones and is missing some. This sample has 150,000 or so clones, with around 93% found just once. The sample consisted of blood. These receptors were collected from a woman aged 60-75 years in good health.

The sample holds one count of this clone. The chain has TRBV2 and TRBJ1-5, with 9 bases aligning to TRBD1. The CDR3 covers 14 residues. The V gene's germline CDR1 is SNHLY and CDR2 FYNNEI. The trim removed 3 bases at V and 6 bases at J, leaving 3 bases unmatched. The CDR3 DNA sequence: TGTGCCAGCAGTGATACAGGGGGCTTTCAGCCCCAGCATTTT. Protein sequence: CASSDTGGFQPQHF.

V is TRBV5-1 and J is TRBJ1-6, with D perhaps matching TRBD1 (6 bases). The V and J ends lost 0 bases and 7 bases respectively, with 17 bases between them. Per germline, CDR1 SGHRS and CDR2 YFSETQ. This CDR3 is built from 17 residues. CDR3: CASSLAEAGAPNSPLHF. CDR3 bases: TGCGCCAGCAGCTTGGCCGAGGCAGGGGCGCCCAATTCACCCCTCCACTTT.

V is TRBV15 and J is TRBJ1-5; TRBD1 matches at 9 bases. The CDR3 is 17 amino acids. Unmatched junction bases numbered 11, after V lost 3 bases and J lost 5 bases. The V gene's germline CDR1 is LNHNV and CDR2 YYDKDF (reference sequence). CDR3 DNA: TGTGCCACCAGCAGGGTAAACAGGGGGCGCTTGGATCAGCCCCAGCATTTT. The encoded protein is CATSRVNRGRLDQPQHF. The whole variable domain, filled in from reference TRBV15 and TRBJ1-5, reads DAMVIQNPRYQVTQFGKPVTLSCSQTLNHNVMYWYQQKSSQAPKLLFHYYDKDFNNEADTPDNFQSRRPNTSFCFLDIRSPGLGDTAMYLCATSRVNRGRLDQPQHFGDGTRLSIL.

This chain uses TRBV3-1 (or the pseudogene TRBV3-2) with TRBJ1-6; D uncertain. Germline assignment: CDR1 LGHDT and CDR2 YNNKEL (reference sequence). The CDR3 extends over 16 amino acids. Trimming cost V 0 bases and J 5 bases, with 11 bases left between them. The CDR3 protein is CASSQEGRTDNSPLHF. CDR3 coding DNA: TGTGCCAGCAGCCAAGAAGGGCGGACGGATAATTCACCCCTCCACTTT.

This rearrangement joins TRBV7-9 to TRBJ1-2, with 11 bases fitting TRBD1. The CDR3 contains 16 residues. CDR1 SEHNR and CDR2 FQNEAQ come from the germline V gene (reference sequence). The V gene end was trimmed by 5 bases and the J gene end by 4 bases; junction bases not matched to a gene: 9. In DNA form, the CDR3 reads TGTGCCAGCAGCCGAGGGACAGGGGGTTTTGTCTATGGCTACACCTTC. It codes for CASSRGTGGFVYGYTF. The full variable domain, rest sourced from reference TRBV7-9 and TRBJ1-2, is DTGVSQNPRHKITKRGQNVTFRCDPISEHNRLYWYRQTLGQGPEFLTYFQNEAQLEKSRLLSDRFSAERPKGSFSTLEIQRTEQGDSAMYLCASSRGTGGFVYGYTFGSGTRLTVV.

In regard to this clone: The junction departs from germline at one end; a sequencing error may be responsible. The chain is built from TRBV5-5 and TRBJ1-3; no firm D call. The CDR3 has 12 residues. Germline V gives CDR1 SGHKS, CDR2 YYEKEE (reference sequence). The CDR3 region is CASSRAGNTIYF. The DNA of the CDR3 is TGTGCCAGCAGCCGTGCTGGGAACACCATATATTTT. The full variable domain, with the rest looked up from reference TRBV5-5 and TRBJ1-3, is DAGVTQSPTHLIKTRGQQVTLRCSPISGHKSVSWYQQVLGQGPQFIFQYYEKEERGRGNFPDRFSARQFPNYSSELNVNALLLGDSALYLCASSRAGNTIYFGEGSWLTVV.

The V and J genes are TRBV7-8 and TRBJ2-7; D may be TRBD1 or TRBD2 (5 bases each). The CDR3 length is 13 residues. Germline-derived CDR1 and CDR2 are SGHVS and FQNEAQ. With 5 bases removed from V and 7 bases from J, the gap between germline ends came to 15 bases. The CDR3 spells CASSLAWGMEQYF. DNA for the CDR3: TGTGCCAGCAGCCTCGCCTGGGGGATGGAGCAGTACTTC.

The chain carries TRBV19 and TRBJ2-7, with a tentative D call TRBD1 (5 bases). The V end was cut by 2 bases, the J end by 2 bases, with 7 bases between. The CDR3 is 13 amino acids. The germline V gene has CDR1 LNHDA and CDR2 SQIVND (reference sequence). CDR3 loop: CASSITGAYEQYF. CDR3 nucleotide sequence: TGTGCCAGTAGTATAACAGGAGCCTACGAGCAGTACTTC.

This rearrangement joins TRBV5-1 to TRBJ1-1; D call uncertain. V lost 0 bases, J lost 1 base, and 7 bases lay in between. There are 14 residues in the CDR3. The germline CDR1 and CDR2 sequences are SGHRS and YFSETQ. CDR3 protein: CASSLAVRNTEAFF. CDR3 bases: TGCGCCAGCAGCTTGGCCGTGAGGAACACTGAAGCTTTCTTT.

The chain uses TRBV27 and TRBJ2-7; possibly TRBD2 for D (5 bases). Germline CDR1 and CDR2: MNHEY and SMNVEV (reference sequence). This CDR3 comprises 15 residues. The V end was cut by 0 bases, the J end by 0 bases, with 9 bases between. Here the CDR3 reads CASSLSSGNSYEQYF. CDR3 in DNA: TGTGCCAGCAGTTTATCATCCGGGAACTCCTACGAGCAGTACTTC.

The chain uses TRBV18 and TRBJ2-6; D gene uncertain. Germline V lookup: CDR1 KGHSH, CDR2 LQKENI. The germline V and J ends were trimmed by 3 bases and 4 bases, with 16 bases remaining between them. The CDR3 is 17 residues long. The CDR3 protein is CASSPQATSAGANVLTF. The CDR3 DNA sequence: TGTGCCAGCTCACCCCAAGCCACGTCGGCGGGGGCCAACGTCCTGACTTTC.

The CDR3 loop is CASSYGQSSYNEQFF. CDR3 in DNA: TGTGCCAGCAGTTACGGGCAGAGCTCCTACAATGAGCAGTTCTTC. The chain links TRBV6-6 to TRBJ2-1; D is unresolved. The CDR3 totals 15 residues. Germline values: CDR1 MNHNY, CDR2 SVGAGI (reference sequence). Trimming left V 2 bases short and J 0 bases short, with 8 bases between.

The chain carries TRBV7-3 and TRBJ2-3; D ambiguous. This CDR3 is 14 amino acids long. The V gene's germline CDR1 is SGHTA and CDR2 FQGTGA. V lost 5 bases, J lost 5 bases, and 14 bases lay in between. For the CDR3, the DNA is TGTGCCAGCAGCCAAAAGAAACCTGGAGATACGCAGTATTTT. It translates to CASSQKKPGDTQYF.

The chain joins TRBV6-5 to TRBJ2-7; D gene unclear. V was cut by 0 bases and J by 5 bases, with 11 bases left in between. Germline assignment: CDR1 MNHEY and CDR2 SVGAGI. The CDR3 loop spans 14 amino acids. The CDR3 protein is CASSYSWNSHEQYF. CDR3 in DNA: TGTGCCAGCAGTTACTCGTGGAACAGCCACGAGCAGTACTTC.

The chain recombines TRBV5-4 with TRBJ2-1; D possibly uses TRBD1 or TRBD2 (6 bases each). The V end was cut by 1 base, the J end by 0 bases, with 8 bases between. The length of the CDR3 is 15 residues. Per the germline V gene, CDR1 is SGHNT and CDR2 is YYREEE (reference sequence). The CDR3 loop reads CASSLWGASYNEQFF. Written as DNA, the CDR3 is TGTGCCAGCAGCTTGTGGGGGGCCTCCTACAATGAGCAGTTCTTC.

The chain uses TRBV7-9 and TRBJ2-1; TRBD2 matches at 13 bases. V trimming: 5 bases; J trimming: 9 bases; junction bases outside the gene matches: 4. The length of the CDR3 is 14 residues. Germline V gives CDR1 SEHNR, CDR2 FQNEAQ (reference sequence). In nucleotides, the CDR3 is TGTGCCAGCAGCCTGGGACTAGCGGGGAGTGAGCAGTTCTTC. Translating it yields CASSLGLAGSEQFF. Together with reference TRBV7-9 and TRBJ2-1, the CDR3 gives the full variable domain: DTGVSQNPRHKITKRGQNVTFRCDPISEHNRLYWYRQTLGQGPEFLTYFQNEAQLEKSRLLSDRFSAERPKGSFSTLEIQRTEQGDSAMYLCASSLGLAGSEQFFGPGTRLTVL.

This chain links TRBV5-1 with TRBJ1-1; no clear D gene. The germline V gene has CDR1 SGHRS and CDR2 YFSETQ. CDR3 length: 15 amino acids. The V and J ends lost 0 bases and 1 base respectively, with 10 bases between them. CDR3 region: CASSLAAKRNTEAFF. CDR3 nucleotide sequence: TGCGCCAGCAGCTTGGCCGCGAAGCGGAACACTGAAGCTTTCTTT. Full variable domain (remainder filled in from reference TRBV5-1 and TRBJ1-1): KAGVTQTPRYLIKTRGQQVTLSCSPISGHRSVSWYQQTPGQGLQFLFEYFSETQRNKGNFPGRFSGRQFSNSRSEMNVSTLELGDSALYLCASSLAAKRNTEAFFGQGTRLTVV.

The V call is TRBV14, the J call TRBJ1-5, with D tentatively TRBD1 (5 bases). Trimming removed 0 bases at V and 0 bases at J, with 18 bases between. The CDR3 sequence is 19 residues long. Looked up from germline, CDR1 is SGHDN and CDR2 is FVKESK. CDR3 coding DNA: TGTGCCAGCAGCCAAGATAGGCAGGGTCAGGCATATAGCAATCAGCCCCAGCATTTT. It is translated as CASSQDRQGQAYSNQPQHF.

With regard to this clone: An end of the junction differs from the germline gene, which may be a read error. The DNA for the CDR3 is TGTGCCAGCAGCTTAAAGGTTGATCGGGACGCGAAGGACCGGGGAGCTGTTTTT. This sequence encodes CASSLKVDRDAKDRGAVF. This chain links TRBV5-5 with TRBJ2-2; either TRBD1 or TRBD2 may fit D (5 bases each). Germline-derived CDR1 and CDR2 are SGHKS and YYEKEE (reference sequence). The CDR3 consists of 18 residues.

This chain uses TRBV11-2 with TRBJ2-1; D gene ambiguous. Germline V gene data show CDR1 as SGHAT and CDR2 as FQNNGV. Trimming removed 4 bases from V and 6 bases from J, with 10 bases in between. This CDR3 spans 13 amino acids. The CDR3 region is CASSSSTLNEQFF. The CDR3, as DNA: TGTGCCAGCAGCTCAAGTACCCTCAATGAGCAGTTCTTC.

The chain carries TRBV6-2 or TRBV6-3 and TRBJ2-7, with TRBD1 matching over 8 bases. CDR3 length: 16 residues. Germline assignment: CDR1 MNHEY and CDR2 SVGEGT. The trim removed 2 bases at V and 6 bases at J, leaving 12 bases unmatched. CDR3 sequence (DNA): TGTGCCAGCAGTTACCCCCAGCGGACAGGGAACTCCGAGCAGTACTTC. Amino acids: CASSYPQRTGNSEQYF.

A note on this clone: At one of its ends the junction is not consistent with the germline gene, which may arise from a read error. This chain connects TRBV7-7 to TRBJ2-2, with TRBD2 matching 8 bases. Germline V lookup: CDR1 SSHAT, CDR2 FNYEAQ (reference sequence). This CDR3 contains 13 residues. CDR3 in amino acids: CASSPGGAGELFF. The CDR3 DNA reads TGTGCTAGCAGTCCGGGGGGGGCCGGGGAGCTGTTTTTT.

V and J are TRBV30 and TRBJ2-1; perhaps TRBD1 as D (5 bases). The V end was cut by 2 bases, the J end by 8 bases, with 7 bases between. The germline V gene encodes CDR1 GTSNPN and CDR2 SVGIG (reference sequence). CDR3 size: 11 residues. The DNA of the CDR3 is TGTGCCTGGAGTCAAGGGGATGAGCAGTTCTTC. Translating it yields CAWSQGDEQFF.

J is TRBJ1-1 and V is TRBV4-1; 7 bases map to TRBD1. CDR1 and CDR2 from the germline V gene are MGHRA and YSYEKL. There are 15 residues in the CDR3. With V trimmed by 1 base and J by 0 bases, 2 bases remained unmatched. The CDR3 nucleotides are TGCGCCAGCAGCCAAGGACAGGGATTGAACACTGAAGCTTTCTTT. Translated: CASSQGQGLNTEAFF.

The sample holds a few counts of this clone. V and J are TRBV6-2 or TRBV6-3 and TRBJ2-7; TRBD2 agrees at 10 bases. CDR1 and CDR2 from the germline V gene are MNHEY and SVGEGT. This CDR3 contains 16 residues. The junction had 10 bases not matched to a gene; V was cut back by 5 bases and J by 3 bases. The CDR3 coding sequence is TGTGCCAGCAGTCCCGCCCCGGGACTAGCGAACTACGAGCAGTACTTC. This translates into CASSPAPGLANYEQYF.

CDR3 in amino acids: CASNSIYRGNSPLHF. CDR3 DNA sequence: TGTGCCAGCAATTCTATCTACAGGGGTAATTCACCCCTCCACTTT. The chain combines TRBV5-8 with TRBJ1-6, with 7 bases identical to TRBD1. Trimming removed 6 bases from V and 6 bases from J; junction bases left unmatched: 9. CDR3 size: 15 residues. Looked up from germline, CDR1 is SGHTS and CDR2 is YDEGEE.